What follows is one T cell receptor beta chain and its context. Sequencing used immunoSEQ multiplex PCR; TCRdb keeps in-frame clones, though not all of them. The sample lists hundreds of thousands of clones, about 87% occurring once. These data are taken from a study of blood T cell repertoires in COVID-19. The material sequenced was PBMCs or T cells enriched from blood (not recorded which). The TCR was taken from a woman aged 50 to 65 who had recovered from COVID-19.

CDR3 sequence: CASRPQGYGYTF. CDR3 sequence (DNA): TGTGCCAGCAGGCCGCAGGGCTATGGCTACACCTTC. The chain has TRBV12-3 or TRBV12-4 and TRBJ1-2; TRBD1 might be the D (5 bases). The CDR3 covers 12 residues. The V gene lost 6 bases and the J gene lost 4 bases, with 9 bases spanning the gap.